This TCR beta chain was observed in a study of Ad26.COV2.S vaccination and SARS-CoV-2 variants. Looking at the study overall: Once, or twice with 56 days between doses, Ad26.COV2.S was given intramuscularly.

As for treatment: about 20 received Ad26.COV2.S at low or high dose, single or two shots; 5 received placebo; per-sample allocation not given. Sample collection was performed on day 63 after the first vaccine or placebo injection. This Boston cohort included adults aged 18-55 years. CDR1 and CDR2 from the germline V gene are SGHNT and YYREEE (reference sequence). V gave up 3 bases and J gave up 7 bases, with 10 bases separating them. CDR3 size: 13 residues. The assay was immunoSEQ multiplex PCR, and TCRdb's table has in-frame clones only and misses some. The sample has 430,000 or so clones, 85% to 90% seen once; the top ten hold about 2.5%.

Sequencing was performed on peripheral blood, taken in a trial of Ad26.COV2.S vaccine versus placebo. The receptor's source is a person between 18 and 65 years old who received the Ad26.COV2.S COVID-19 vaccine or a placebo. The chain is built from TRBV5-4 and TRBJ2-2; D is possibly TRBD1 or TRBD2 (5 bases each). Here the CDR3 DNA reads TGTGCCAGCAGCTCACCGGGGCGCGGGGAGCTGTTTTTT. Encoded protein: CASSSPGRGELFF.